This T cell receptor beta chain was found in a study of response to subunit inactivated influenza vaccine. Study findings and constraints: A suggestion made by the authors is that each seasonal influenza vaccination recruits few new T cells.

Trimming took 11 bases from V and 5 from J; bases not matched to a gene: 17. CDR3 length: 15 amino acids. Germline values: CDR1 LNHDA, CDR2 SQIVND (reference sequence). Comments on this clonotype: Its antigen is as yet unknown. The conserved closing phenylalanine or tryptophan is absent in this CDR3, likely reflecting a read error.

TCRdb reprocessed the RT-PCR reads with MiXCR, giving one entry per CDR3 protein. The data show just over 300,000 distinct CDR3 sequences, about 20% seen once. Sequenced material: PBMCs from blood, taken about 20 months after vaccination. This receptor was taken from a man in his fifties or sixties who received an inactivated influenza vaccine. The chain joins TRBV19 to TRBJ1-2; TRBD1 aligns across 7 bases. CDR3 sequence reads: CAAVGFSGQIYGYTL. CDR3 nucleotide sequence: TGTGCCGCGGTCGGGTTTTCGGGACAGATATATGGCTACACCCTC.